The T cell receptor (beta chain) under discussion was sequenced for a study of cytomegalovirus exposure and HLA in healthy donors. This CDR3 has 18 amino acids. V shed 7 bases, J shed 2 bases, and the junction held 13 bases outside the gene matches. Germline CDR1 and CDR2: SNHLY and FYNNEI. Researchers ran the PCR with 60 Vbeta and 13 Jbeta primers. Some clones are missing from TCRdb's copy, which holds only in-frame ones; the method was immunoSEQ multiplex PCR. The repertoire consists of 130,000 to 150,000 clones, with roughly 80% occurring once and the leading ten covering about 3.8%. This TCR was recovered from a man aged 35-49 years in good health and CMV-seropositive. Specimen: PBMCs. The rearrangement links TRBV2 to TRBJ2-1; 11 bases align to TRBD2. CDR3 DNA: TGTGCCAGCATCCTTAGGCTAGCGGGGGGATTGACCTACAATGAGCAGTTCTTC. It encodes CASILRLAGGLTYNEQFF.